The clone carrying this TCR beta chain occurred many times. Its specificity is not known. Patients included in sequencing had previously demonstrated CD8+CD57+ cell expansion by flow cytometry. Patients had not yet gotten any therapy when their blood was taken for sampling. This sample is drawn from a study of CD8+CD57+ T cells in acquired aplastic anemia. Study background: Sorted CD4+ and CD8+ cells yielded around 3 ug of DNA on average.

Findings of the study overall: Significance was not reached for CD8+ Simpson's diversity between patients and controls.

The use of genomic DNA as template underpinned the TCR beta VDJ and CDR3 profiling. MiXCR was run by TCRdb on the reads, yielding one entry per CDR3 protein. The profile covers 120,000 or so distinct CDR3 sequences, with approximately 40% appearing a single time and roughly 3% taken by the ten largest. The germline V and J ends were trimmed by 3 bases and 4 bases, with 6 bases remaining between them. Germline V CDR1 and CDR2: LGHDT, YNNKEL (reference sequence). The CDR3 is 12 residues long. The sample taken for sequencing was sorted CD4+, CD8+, or CD8+CD57+ T cells (not recorded which) from PBMCs. The receptor was derived from a human donor with aplastic anemia. V usage is TRBV3-1 and J usage is TRBJ1-2; D is uncertain. CDR3 residues: CASSQVSYGYTF. CDR3 DNA sequence: TGTGCCAGCAGCCAGGTTAGCTATGGCTACACCTTC.